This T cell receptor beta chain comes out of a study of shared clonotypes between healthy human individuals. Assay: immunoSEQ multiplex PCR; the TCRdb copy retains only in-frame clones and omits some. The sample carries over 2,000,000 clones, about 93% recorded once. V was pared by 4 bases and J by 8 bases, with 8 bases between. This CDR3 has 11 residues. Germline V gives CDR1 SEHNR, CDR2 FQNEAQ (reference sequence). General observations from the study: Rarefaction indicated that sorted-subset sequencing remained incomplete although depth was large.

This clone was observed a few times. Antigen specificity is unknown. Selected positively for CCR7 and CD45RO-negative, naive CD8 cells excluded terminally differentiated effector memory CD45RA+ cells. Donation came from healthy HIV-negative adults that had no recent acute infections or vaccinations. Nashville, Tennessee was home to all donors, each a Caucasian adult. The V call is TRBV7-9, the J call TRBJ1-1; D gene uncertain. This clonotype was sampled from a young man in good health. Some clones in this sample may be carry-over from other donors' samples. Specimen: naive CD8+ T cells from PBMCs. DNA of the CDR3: TGTGCCAGCAGCTGGATGGGAGAAGCTTTCTTT. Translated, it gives CASSWMGEAFF.